Below are 19 T cell receptor beta chains sequenced from a single sample in a study of Ad26.COV2.S vaccination and SARS-CoV-2 variants. Documented treatment: around 19 received Ad26.COV2.S at low or high dose, single or two shots; roughly five received placebo; per-sample allocation not given. At day 63 after the first vaccine or placebo injection, samples were drawn. Clones were read by immunoSEQ multiplex PCR, and TCRdb kept only the in-frame ones, dropping some. The table records a few hundred thousand clones, around 90% of them present only once. Specimen: peripheral blood, collected in a trial of Ad26.COV2.S vaccine versus placebo. The receptors were gathered from a person aged 18 to 65 who received the Ad26.COV2.S COVID-19 vaccine or a placebo.

This chain joins TRBV18 and TRBJ1-1; TRBD1 might be the D (5 bases). V lost 2 bases to trimming and J lost 10 bases, with 32 bases between them. Germline V gene data show CDR1 as KGHSH and CDR2 as LQKENI. The CDR3 is 19 amino acids. The CDR3 DNA sequence: TGTGCCAGCTCACCATTCTCATTCGGGGACGGCAAACAAACAGCTTTAGCTTTCTTT. It translates to CASSPFSFGDGKQTALAFF.

This chain uses TRBV30 with TRBJ1-2; 10 bases fit TRBD1. Unmatched junction bases numbered 10, after V lost 0 bases and J lost 6 bases. The CDR3 covers 16 residues. Germline V lookup: CDR1 GTSNPN, CDR2 SVGIG (reference sequence). CDR3 protein: CAWSVRVGGTGDGYTF. CDR3 nucleotides: TGTGCCTGGAGTGTAAGAGTCGGCGGGACAGGGGATGGCTACACCTTC.

The genes are TRBV7-3 and TRBJ2-3; D remains unclear. The CDR3 is 13 residues long. The V gene lost 2 bases and the J gene lost 4 bases, with 7 bases spanning the gap. Germline CDR1 is SGHTA and CDR2 is FQGTGA. The CDR3 protein is CASSLVRSDTQYF. Written as DNA, the CDR3 is TGTGCCAGCAGCTTAGTTCGGTCAGATACGCAGTATTTT.

The V gene is TRBV5-4, the J gene TRBJ2-3; D gene uncertain. The germline V and J ends were trimmed by 3 bases and 6 bases, with 14 bases remaining between them. Germline values: CDR1 SGHNT, CDR2 YYREEE (reference sequence). The CDR3 has 14 residues. CDR3 loop: CASSSGGQPDTQYF. The DNA for the CDR3 is TGTGCCAGCAGCTCAGGCGGCCAGCCGGATACGCAGTATTTT.

The chain uses TRBV24-1 and TRBJ1-3; possibly TRBD1 for D (6 bases). Germline V gene lookup returns CDR1 KGHDR and CDR2 SFDVKD. The CDR3 has 13 amino acids. Trimming shortened V by 9 bases and J by 7 bases, and 15 bases separated the two germline ends. The CDR3 reads CATRDQRGNTIYF. DNA of the CDR3: TGTGCCACCCGGGACCAGAGGGGGAACACCATATATTTT.

V usage is TRBV15 and J usage is TRBJ1-2, with 9 bases lining up with TRBD1. J gave up 4 bases and V 4 bases, and 7 bases lay outside the gene matches. The CDR3 is 15 residues long. Germline V lookup: CDR1 LNHNV, CDR2 YYDKDF (reference sequence). The DNA of the CDR3 is TGTGCCACCAGCACAGGACAGGGGAAAACCTATGGCTACACCTTC. Translated: CATSTGQGKTYGYTF.

This chain links TRBV7-2 with TRBJ2-1; 7 bases align to TRBD2. This CDR3 comprises 15 residues. The V gene's germline CDR1 is SGHTA and CDR2 FQGNSA. With V trimmed by 6 bases and J by 4 bases, 9 bases remained unmatched. DNA of the CDR3: TGTGCCAGCAGTCCTCAGCGGGAACTATACAATGAGCAGTTCTTC. Its protein product is CASSPQRELYNEQFF.

V usage is TRBV19 and J usage is TRBJ2-2; D is uncertain. CDR3 size: 12 residues. V was cut by 7 bases and J by 1 base, with 4 bases left in between. Germline lookup yields CDR1 LNHDA and CDR2 SQIVND (reference sequence). Here the CDR3 DNA reads TGTGCCAGTACCGAGAACACCGGGGAGCTGTTTTTT. This gives the protein CASTENTGELFF. The whole variable domain, filled in from reference TRBV19 and TRBJ2-2, reads DGGITQSPKYLFRKEGQNVTLSCEQNLNHDAMYWYRQDPGQGLRLIYYSQIVNDFQKGDIAEGYSVSREKKESFPLTVTSAQKNPTAFYLCASTENTGELFFGEGSRLTVL.

This rearrangement joins TRBV4-3 to TRBJ2-5; the D gene could be TRBD1 or TRBD2 (6 bases each). Trimming cost V 0 bases and J 7 bases, with 15 bases left between them. The CDR3 is made up of 15 amino acids. CDR1 is LGHNA and CDR2 is YSLEER in the germline V gene. The CDR3 here is CASSQDGGPPGTQYF. The CDR3, as DNA: TGCGCCAGCAGCCAAGACGGGGGCCCCCCAGGGACCCAGTACTTC.

The chain combines TRBV5-1 with TRBJ2-2; D possibly matches TRBD1 or TRBD2 (6 bases each). In germline, CDR1 is SGHRS, CDR2 YFSETQ. This CDR3 spans 17 amino acids. V shed 4 bases and J shed 8 bases, with 24 bases lying between them. CDR3 residues: CASSPPPRQEGSGELFF. DNA of the CDR3: TGCGCCAGCAGCCCACCTCCGAGACAGGAGGGATCAGGGGAGCTGTTTTTT.

The J gene is TRBJ2-3, the V gene TRBV11-3; 11 bases map to TRBD2. The CDR3 extends over 19 amino acids. The trim removed 4 bases at V and 3 bases at J, leaving 15 bases unmatched. Germline-derived CDR1 and CDR2 are SGHNT and YENEEA. CDR3 residues: CASSSPLGASSGGTDTQYF. The CDR3 nucleotides are TGTGCCAGCAGCTCACCCCTCGGGGCGTCTAGCGGGGGGACAGATACGCAGTATTTT.

The table lists this clone with a count of one. The J gene is TRBJ1-5, the V gene TRBV6-2 or TRBV6-3, with TRBD1 matching 9 bases. V dropped 5 bases and J dropped 4; count of bases not matched to a gene: 6. Germline lookup yields CDR1 MNHEY and CDR2 SVGEGT. This CDR3 contains 15 residues. This CDR3 reads CASSRGDRENQPQHF. The CDR3 DNA reads TGTGCCAGCAGTAGAGGGGACAGGGAAAATCAGCCCCAGCATTTT.

The chain employs TRBV12-5 and TRBJ1-6; the D gene is possibly TRBD1 (6 bases). The germline V gene has CDR1 LGHNT and CDR2 FRNRAP. The V end was cut by 0 bases, the J end by 4 bases, with 16 bases between. This CDR3 region has 18 residues. CDR3 sequence (DNA): TGTGCTAGTGGTTTGGTATCCCCTACAGGGTCTTATAATTCACCCCTCCACTTT. Residues: CASGLVSPTGSYNSPLHF. Drawing the rest from reference TRBV12-5 and TRBJ1-6, the complete variable domain is DARVTQTPRHKVTEMGQEVTMRCQPILGHNTVFWYRQTMMQGLELLAYFRNRAPLDDSGMPKDRFSAEMPDATLATLKIQPSEPRDSAVYFCASGLVSPTGSYNSPLHFGNGTRLTVT.

The chain has TRBV6-5 and TRBJ2-7; weak D call: TRBD2 (7 bases). This CDR3 is built from 15 residues. Germline values: CDR1 MNHEY, CDR2 SVGAGI. Deletions cut 4 bases from V and 2 bases from J, with 15 bases between. The CDR3 is CASSSGGGLTYEQYF. CDR3 sequence (DNA): TGTGCCAGCAGTTCAGGCGGGGGCCTCACCTACGAGCAGTACTTC.

In this sample, this clone turned up once. CDR3 nucleotides: TGTGCCAGCAGCTTATTTGACTACGAGCAGTACTTC. Protein sequence: CASSLFDYEQYF. J is TRBJ2-7 and V is TRBV7-9; D is uncertain. Germline assignment: CDR1 SEHNR and CDR2 FQNEAQ (reference sequence). The CDR3 contains 12 residues. V dropped 2 bases and J dropped 3 bases, with 5 bases sitting between them.

The rearrangement uses TRBV7-2 and TRBJ2-2; no clear D. This CDR3 comprises 15 residues. V was pared by 2 bases and J by 2 bases, with 9 bases between. CDR1 is SGHTA and CDR2 is FQGNSA in the germline V gene. CDR3 residues: CASSLFRRNTGELFF. CDR3 in DNA: TGTGCCAGCAGCTTATTTAGGCGAAACACCGGGGAGCTGTTTTTT.

The J gene is TRBJ2-1, the V gene TRBV19; unclear D gene. The CDR3 spans 14 residues. V lost 1 base, J lost 4 bases, and 8 bases lay in between. Germline lookup yields CDR1 LNHDA and CDR2 SQIVND (reference sequence). The CDR3 protein is CASSIGNQYNEQFF. The CDR3 region has the DNA TGTGCCAGTAGTATAGGTAACCAATACAATGAGCAGTTCTTC. The whole variable domain, remainder taken from reference TRBV19 and TRBJ2-1, is DGGITQSPKYLFRKEGQNVTLSCEQNLNHDAMYWYRQDPGQGLRLIYYSQIVNDFQKGDIAEGYSVSREKKESFPLTVTSAQKNPTAFYLCASSIGNQYNEQFFGPGTRLTVL.

The chain carries TRBV20-1 and TRBJ2-7; 13 nucleotides agree with TRBD2. V lost 3 bases and J lost 4; bases outside the gene matches: 6. The CDR3 consists of 15 residues. CDR1 DFQATT and CDR2 SNEGSKA come from the germline V gene (reference sequence). CDR3: CSASGPTSGGYEQYF. The CDR3 DNA sequence: TGCAGTGCTAGTGGCCCGACTAGCGGGGGGTACGAGCAGTACTTC.

The chain is built from TRBV4-1 and TRBJ2-3; D gene unclear. Trimming took off 3 bases at V and 6 bases at J, with 19 bases between the two ends. The CDR3 totals 16 residues. CDR1 is MGHRA, CDR2 YSYEKL, per germline. CDR3 DNA: TGCGCCAGCAGCCACCGTGGCACCGTTAAAGGGGATACGCAGTATTTT. Its protein is CASSHRGTVKGDTQYF.